The 8 T cell receptor beta chains below all came from one sample that was sequenced in a study of T cells after yellow fever vaccination. TCRdb reprocessed the 5' RACE reads with MiXCR, giving one entry per CDR3 protein. The table includes about 30,000 distinct CDR3 sequences, over 5.5% detected once. Sequences were derived from PBMCs, either bulk or a sorted T-cell subset (CD4+, CD8+, memory, or dextramer-sorted; not recorded which), sampled on the day of the yellow fever booster vaccination. These receptors all come from a man between 25 and 39 years old who received the YFV17D yellow fever vaccine.

This clonotype was detected only a few times. The V gene is TRBV6-5, the J gene TRBJ1-2; the D is unclear. Trimming stripped 0 bases from V and 5 bases from J, with 10 bases between. Germline V lookup: CDR1 MNHEY, CDR2 SVGAGI. The CDR3 is 14 amino acids. The CDR3 is CASSYSIEVYGYTF. In nucleotides, the CDR3 is TGTGCCAGCAGTTACTCGATCGAGGTATATGGCTACACCTTC.

This clonotype was picked up many times. The rearrangement links TRBV11-2 to TRBJ2-1; TRBD2 aligns across 8 bases. V dropped 5 bases and J dropped 0; count of bases not matched to a gene: 15. This CDR3 comprises 19 residues. The germline gives CDR1 SGHAT, CDR2 FQNNGV. CDR3 in amino acids: CASSRRGSGALRSYNEQFF. DNA for the CDR3: TGTGCCAGCAGCCGACGGGGTAGCGGGGCTCTTCGCTCCTACAATGAGCAGTTCTTC.

There are a few counts of this clonotype. The CDR3 reads CASSRRFGAGSGTEAFF. CDR3 coding DNA: TGCGCCAGCAGTAGAAGATTTGGCGCGGGGAGTGGAACTGAAGCTTTCTTT. This rearrangement joins TRBV4-3 to TRBJ1-1; no clear D gene. There are 17 residues in the CDR3. The germline CDR1 and CDR2 sequences are LGHNA and YSLEER. V was shortened by 6 bases and J by 5 bases, with 25 bases between the two germline ends.

This rearrangement joins TRBV24-1 to TRBJ1-5, with 8 bases matching TRBD1. CDR1 and CDR2 from the germline V gene are KGHDR and SFDVKD. Unmatched junction bases numbered 7, after V lost 4 bases and J lost 6 bases. This CDR3 has 15 amino acids. The CDR3 bases are TGTGCCACCAGTGAAACAACAGGGGGGGTTCAGCCCCAGCATTTT. Its protein is CATSETTGGVQPQHF.

In this sample, this clonotype turned up many times. The chain combines TRBV28 with TRBJ1-2; possibly TRBD1 for D (6 bases). CDR3 length: 11 residues. Germline assignment: CDR1 MDHEN and CDR2 SYDVKM. Trimming left V 5 bases short and J 8 bases short, with 9 bases between. CDR3 in amino acids: CASSQGLGYTF. For the CDR3, the DNA is TGTGCCAGCAGTCAGGGGTTAGGCTACACCTTC.

This clonotype has a count of ten or more. This sequence joins TRBV24-1 and TRBJ2-1; D assignment may be TRBD1 or TRBD2 (5 bases each). V was cut by 3 bases and J by 5 bases, with 10 bases left in between. CDR1 is KGHDR and CDR2 is SFDVKD in the germline V gene. This CDR3 has 14 residues. CDR3 region: CATSDTGRNNEQFF. Here the CDR3 DNA reads TGTGCCACCAGTGATACGGGACGGAACAATGAGCAGTTCTTC.

This clonotype was counted at least ten times. This chain joins TRBV6-1 and TRBJ1-5; possibly TRBD1 for D (6 bases). V was clipped by 6 bases and J by 0 bases, with 15 bases between them. The CDR3 runs to 16 residues. The germline gives CDR1 MNHNS, CDR2 SASEGT. The DNA for the CDR3 is TGTGCCAGCAGGAGAGGGGGTGGTGGTAGCAATCAGCCCCAGCATTTT. It encodes CASRRGGGGSNQPQHF.

This clonotype was seen many times. V is TRBV5-1 and J is TRBJ1-1, with D unclear. This CDR3 is 14 amino acids long. From germline, CDR1 is SGHRS and CDR2 YFSETQ. V dropped 0 bases and J dropped 1 base, with 7 bases sitting between them. CDR3 residues: CASSLGGRNTEAFF. CDR3 sequence (DNA): TGCGCCAGCAGCTTGGGAGGACGGAACACTGAAGCTTTCTTT.